This T cell receptor beta chain was obtained from a study of cytomegalovirus exposure and HLA in healthy donors. Study-wide background: Of over 350 genotyped donors, around 80% grouped in the Caucasian-associated ancestry cluster.

The J segment lost 5 bases and the V segment lost 5 bases, leaving 8 bases of the junction unmatched. The CDR3 has 14 residues. Germline assignment: CDR1 KGHSH and CDR2 LQKENI. The study's findings and limits: Analysis performed later showed TCR beta chains linked to HLA being more clonally expanded than equally common others.

The PCR employed 60 Vbeta primers together with 13 Jbeta primers. The table came from immunoSEQ multiplex PCR; TCRdb's copy has only in-frame clones and leaves some out. The sample includes 100,000 to 150,000 clones, over 75% of them seen just once. A note on this clone: Antigen: not known.

The clonotype originates from a male donor in good health and CMV-seropositive. Material for sequencing was PBMCs. The rearrangement joins TRBV18 to TRBJ2-7, with 8 bases fitting TRBD1. CDR3 in DNA: TGTGCCAGCTCAAATGGGGACAGGATCCACGAGCAGTACTTC. It codes for CASSNGDRIHEQYF.